This is a list of T cell receptor beta chains from one sample in a study of T cell repertoires in cytomegalovirus infection. No antigen is known for these receptors. From the reads, TCRdb called clonotypes with MiXCR, one entry per CDR3 protein. The sample shows roughly 990,000 distinct CDR3 sequences, roughly 31% of them seen only once. The input for sequencing was cultured CD8+ T cells from PBMCs, taken from culture after CMV antigen stimulation. These receptors were collected from a human donor in good health (CMV status not recorded). Some clones in this sample may be carry-over from other donors' samples. CDR3s leave out the opening cysteine and the closing phenylalanine or tryptophan.

TRBJ2-1	TRBV29-1	SVDLVYNEQF
TRBJ1-5	TRBV5-4	ASSSNDQPQH
TRBJ1-2	TRBV6-2/TRBV6-3	ASSGYRDAAGYT
TRBJ2-1	TRBV12-3/TRBV12-4	ASSRWASYNEQF
TRBJ2-3	TRBV27	ASSLGPPVAHGTDTQY
TRBJ2-3	TRBV7-6	ASSSDIGQTSPTDTQY
TRBJ1-2	TRBV2	ASSEKGQGGNYGYT
TRBJ1-2	TRBV7-9	ASSFAGGSLGYT
TRBJ1-2	TRBV4-3	ASSQFPSGGQGYT
TRBJ2-2	TRBV27	ASSFPAGGLNTGELF
TRBJ2-1	TRBV4-1	ASSQDGNSLKQF
TRBJ1-1	TRBV5-1	ASSPGTGTKDTEAF
TRBJ2-7	TRBV2	ASSEGDRSSYEQY
TRBJ2-3	TRBV10-3	AISDPLAGGRTDTQY
TRBJ2-3	TRBV4-1	ASSQRTGTSTDTQY
TRBJ2-1	TRBV19	ASTTRGTGNINEQF
TRBJ2-3	TRBV5-5	ASSETAADTQY
TRBJ2-3	TRBV6-2/TRBV6-3	ASTNGGKTRRDTQY
TRBJ1-5	TRBV6-2/TRBV6-3	ASSYSETGHSNQPQH
TRBJ2-7	TRBV5-1	ASSLVDSYEQY
TRBJ1-4	TRBV4-2	ASSHTAGTANEKLF
TRBJ1-2	TRBV27	ASSPDRNGYT
TRBJ1-3	TRBV4-3	ASSQDGGGTGNTIY
TRBJ2-2	TRBV12-3/TRBV12-4	ASSFTLGQNTGELF
TRBJ1-2	TRBV2	ASRRDRDGYT
TRBJ2-3	TRBV7-6	ASSLSGAGNTDTQY
TRBJ2-7	TRBV29-1	SVQTGESYEQY
TRBJ2-2	TRBV18	ASSIRTGDPTGELF
TRBJ1-1	TRBV5-4	ASSSGWGNTEAF
TRBJ1-2	TRBV7-3	ASRGGTGGVYGYT
TRBJ2-1	TRBV7-6	ASSGPPWHEQF
TRBJ2-3	TRBV24-1	ATSESGLAGPDTQY
TRBJ2-1	TRBV11-2	ASSTGLLSYNEQF
TRBJ2-3	TRBV27	ASSLRQGTPDTQY
TRBJ2-5	TRBV18	ASSPPRQGQETQY
TRBJ2-1	TRBV9	ASSVEQLTRDEQF
TRBJ1-2	TRBV19	ASRYTGQGNYGYT
TRBJ2-2	TRBV7-2	ATPLARELF
TRBJ1-2	TRBV7-6	ASSSPDVSGYT
TRBJ2-3	TRBV7-6	ASSSRAGLAGERHPDTQY
TRBJ1-5	TRBV27	ASSPTQGQPQH
TRBJ2-7	TRBV10-3	AISGTGGRREQY
TRBJ1-5	TRBV6-2/TRBV6-3	ASSEMWTDQPQH
TRBJ1-1	TRBV9	ASSVGRGWTEAF
TRBJ2-1	TRBV7-7	ASSLYPANNEQF
TRBJ2-3	TRBV6-2/TRBV6-3	ASLFADTQY
TRBJ2-3	TRBV6-1	ATLDRGSTDTQY
TRBJ2-3	TRBV10-3	AIRGLADGSTDTQY
TRBJ2-2	TRBV7-3	ASSLTGQRHTGELF
TRBJ1-6	TRBV6-2/TRBV6-3	ASSYPDIPPLH
TRBJ2-3	TRBV7-8	ASSSGTIASTDTQY
TRBJ2-1	TRBV19	ASSIRVGRQTSSYNEQF
TRBJ2-2	TRBV19	ASSSLGQFPGELF
TRBJ1-5	TRBV7-2	ASSLVGMNRNQPQH
TRBJ2-7	TRBV7-6	ASSLGDGSGEQY
TRBJ2-1	TRBV7-9	ASRSSGGASYNEQF
TRBJ1-1	TRBV12-3/TRBV12-4	ASRDSRNTEAF
TRBJ2-2	TRBV7-3	ASSLNPPGSNTGELF
TRBJ2-5	TRBV7-9	ASSLERTGGETQY
TRBJ2-3	TRBV29-1	SGMTSSTDTQY